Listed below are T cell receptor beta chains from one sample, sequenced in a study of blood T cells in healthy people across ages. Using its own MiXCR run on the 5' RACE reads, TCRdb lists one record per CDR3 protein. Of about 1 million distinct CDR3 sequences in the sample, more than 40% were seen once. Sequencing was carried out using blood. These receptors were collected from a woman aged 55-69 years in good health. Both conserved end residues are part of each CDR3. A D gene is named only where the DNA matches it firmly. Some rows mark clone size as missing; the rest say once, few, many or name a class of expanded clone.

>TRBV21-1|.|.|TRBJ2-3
TGTACCAGCAGCAAACAACCCCTACTAGTAACTGATACGCAGTATTTT
CTSSKQPLLVTDTQYF
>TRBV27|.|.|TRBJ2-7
TGTGCCAGCAGCCCCGACACAGGGTGGTTGTACGAGCAGTACTTC
CASSPDTGWLYEQYF
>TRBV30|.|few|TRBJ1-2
TGTGCTTGGAACAGGGACGGCTATGGCTACACCTTC
CAWNRDGYGYTF
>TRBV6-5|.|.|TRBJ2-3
TGTGCCAGCCAAAGGACAAACAGCCTCAACACAGATACGCAGTATTTT
CASQRTNSLNTDTQYF
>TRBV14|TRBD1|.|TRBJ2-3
TGTGCCAGCAGCCAGGGACAGGGGCATGGTACGCAGTATTTT
CASSQGQGHGTQYF
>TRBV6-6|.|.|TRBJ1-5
TGTGCCAGCAGCCCCCCGGTGGATGAATATGGCAATCAGCCCCAGCATTTT
CASSPPVDEYGNQPQHF
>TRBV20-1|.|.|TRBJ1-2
TGCAGTGCTACCCTCTCTTTGGGAGCCAACTATGGCTACACCTTC
CSATLSLGANYGYTF
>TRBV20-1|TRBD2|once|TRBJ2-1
TGCAGTGCCGGGACGAGCGGGGGGGCCTACAATGAGCAGTTCTTC
CSAGTSGGAYNEQFF
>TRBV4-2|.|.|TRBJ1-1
TGTGCCAGCAGCCAAGAGGCGGGAGCCGTGGCGGCCGTAGCTTTCTTT
CASSQEAGAVAAVAFF
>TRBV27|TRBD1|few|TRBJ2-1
TGTGCCAGCCGACCGGGACAGCCCTACAATGAGCAGTTCTTC
CASRPGQPYNEQFF
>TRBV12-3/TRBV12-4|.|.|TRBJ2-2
TGTGCCAGCAGTTTTGTCGGGAACACCGGGGAGCTGTTTTTT
CASSFVGNTGELFF
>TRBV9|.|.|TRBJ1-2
TGTGCCAGCAGCGTAGGGTCTGGCAGAGGGATAGCAAACTATGGCTACACCTTC
CASSVGSGRGIANYGYTF
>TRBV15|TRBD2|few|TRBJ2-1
TGTGCCACCAGCAGTACTCTAGCGGGTCCCTCCTACAATGAGCAGTTCTTC
CATSSTLAGPSYNEQFF
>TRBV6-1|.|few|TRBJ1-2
TGTGCCAGCAGTATACGACCTGCAGATAACTATGGCTACACCTTC
CASSIRPADNYGYTF
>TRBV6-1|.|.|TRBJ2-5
TGTGCCAGCAGGGCCCCGGGCGCACCTTTTAAGGGAGAGACCCAGTACTTC
CASRAPGAPFKGETQYF
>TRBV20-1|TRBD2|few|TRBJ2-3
TGCAGTGCGGCAGCCATAGCGGGAGGCACAGATACGCAGTATTTT
CSAAAIAGGTDTQYF
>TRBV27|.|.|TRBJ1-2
TGTGCCAGCACCCATACGACGACAGGAACCCCCTATTCTAACTATGGCTACACCTTC
CASTHTTTGTPYSNYGYTF
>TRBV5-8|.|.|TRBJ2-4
TGTGCCAGCAGCTTGGTTTCAGGGCCTCCGTCCAAAAACATTCAGTACTTC
CASSLVSGPPSKNIQYF
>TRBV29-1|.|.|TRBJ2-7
TGCAGCGCATTGGGTCTCGGCGATGAGCAGTACTTC
CSALGLGDEQYF
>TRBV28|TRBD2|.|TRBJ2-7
TGTGCCAGCAGTCTAATTGGACTAGCGGGAGGAGGGGGGCCTAATGAGCAGTACTTC
CASSLIGLAGGGGPNEQYF
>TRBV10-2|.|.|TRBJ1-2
TGCGCCAGCAGTGAGCCAGGCCATGGCTACACCTTC
CASSEPGHGYTF
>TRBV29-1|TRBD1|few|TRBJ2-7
TGCAGCGTTGAAGAACGAGGGGACAGGGGGCGCGAGCAGTACTTC
CSVEERGDRGREQYF
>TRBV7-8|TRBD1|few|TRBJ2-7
TGTGCCAGCAGCTATGCCGGGACAGGTTACGGCGAGCAGTACTTC
CASSYAGTGYGEQYF
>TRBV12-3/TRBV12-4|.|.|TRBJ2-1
TGTGCCAGCAGTTTGGGGTACGACAATGAGCAGTTCTTC
CASSLGYDNEQFF
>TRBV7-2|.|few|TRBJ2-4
TGTGCCAGCAGCTTAGCAGGGGGGGCCCCCGGGAACATTCAGTACTTC
CASSLAGGAPGNIQYF
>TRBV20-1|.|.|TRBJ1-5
TGCAGTGCCTCTTTACAGGGTCCTAATCAGCCCCAGCATTTT
CSASLQGPNQPQHF
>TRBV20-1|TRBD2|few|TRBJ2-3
TGCAGTGCCCCCGGGACTAGCGCCGCAGATACGCAGTATTTT
CSAPGTSAADTQYF
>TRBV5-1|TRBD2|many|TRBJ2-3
TGCGCCAGCAGCTTGGGACTAGCGGGAGGGCCCACAGATACGCAGTATTTT
CASSLGLAGGPTDTQYF
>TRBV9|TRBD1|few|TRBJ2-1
TGTGCCAGCAGCATCCGGGACAGGGTAGATGGTGAGCAGTTCTTC
CASSIRDRVDGEQFF
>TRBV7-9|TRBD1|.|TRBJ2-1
TGTGCCAGCAGCCCGACAGGGGGTCGGAACTACAATGAGCAGTTCTTC
CASSPTGGRNYNEQFF
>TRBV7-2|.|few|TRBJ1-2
TGTGCCAGCAGCTTAGCGCTTACGACGAATGGCTACACCTTC
CASSLALTTNGYTF
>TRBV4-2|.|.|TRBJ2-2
TGTGCCAGCAGCCAAGAGATCACCGGGGAGCTGTTTTTT
CASSQEITGELFF
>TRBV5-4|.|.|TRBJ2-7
TGTGCCAGCAGCCTGGCCGAAAAGCGGGTCTCCTACGAGCAGTACTTC
CASSLAEKRVSYEQYF
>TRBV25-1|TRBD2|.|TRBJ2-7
TGTGCCAGCAGTGAAGGACTAGCGGGAGGCGTAGTCTACGAGCAGTACTTC
CASSEGLAGGVVYEQYF
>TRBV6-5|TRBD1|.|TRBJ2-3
TGTGCCAGCAGTTACTCGGGGGGGGACAGGGGGCGAGGTTACACAGATACGCAGTATTTT
CASSYSGGDRGRGYTDTQYF
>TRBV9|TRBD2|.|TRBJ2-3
TGTGCCAGCAGCGAGGGACTAGCGGTAAACACAGATACGCAGTATTTT
CASSEGLAVNTDTQYF
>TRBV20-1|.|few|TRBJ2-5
TGCAGTGCTCAGGACTGGCGCCGGGTCCAAGAGACCCAGTACTTC
CSAQDWRRVQETQYF
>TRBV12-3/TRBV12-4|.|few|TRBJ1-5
TGTGCCAGCAGTTTAGCGGACAGACACAATCAGCCCCAGCATTTT
CASSLADRHNQPQHF
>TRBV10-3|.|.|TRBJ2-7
TGTGCCATCAGGGGAGGGGGCTACAATGAGCAGTACTTC
CAIRGGGYNEQYF
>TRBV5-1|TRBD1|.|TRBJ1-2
TGCGCCAGCAGCCAATACATACGGGACAGCCGCCCTAACTATGGCTACACCTTC
CASSQYIRDSRPNYGYTF
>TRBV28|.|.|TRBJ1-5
TGTGCCAGCAGGAATCAGGGCAACAATCAGCCCCAGCATTTT
CASRNQGNNQPQHF
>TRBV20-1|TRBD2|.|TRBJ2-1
TGCAGTGCTAGACGTCCAGCGGGAGGGTCCTACAATGAGCAGTTCTTC
CSARRPAGGSYNEQFF
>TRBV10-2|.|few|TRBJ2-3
TGCGCCACTGGGGAGTTGACAGATACGCAGTATTTT
CATGELTDTQYF
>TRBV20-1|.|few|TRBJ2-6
TGCAGTGCTAGAGATAGGCCTGACCCCTCTGGGGCCAACGTCCTGACTTTC
CSARDRPDPSGANVLTF
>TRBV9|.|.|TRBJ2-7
TGTGCCAGCAGCGTAGCGGCCGGGCCATCCTACGAGCAGTACTTC
CASSVAAGPSYEQYF
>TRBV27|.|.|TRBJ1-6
TGTGCCAGCAGGAGCAGATATAATTCACCCCTCCACTTT
CASRSRYNSPLHF
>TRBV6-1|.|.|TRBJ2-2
TGTGCCAGCATAGGTCGATGGGCCGGGGAGCTGTTTTTT
CASIGRWAGELFF
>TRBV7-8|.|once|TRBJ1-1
TGTGCCAGCAGCTTAGATAGTGGCCTCGGGAGGAACACTGAAGCTTTCTTT
CASSLDSGLGRNTEAFF
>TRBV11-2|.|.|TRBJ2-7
TGTGCCAGCAGACTAGTTTACGAGCAGTACTTC
CASRLVYEQYF
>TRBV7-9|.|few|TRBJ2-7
TGTGCCAGCAGCTTAGGACAGACGCCTCCCTACGAGCAGTACTTC
CASSLGQTPPYEQYF
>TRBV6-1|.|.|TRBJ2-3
TGTGCCAGCAGTGAAGTAGGAGATACGCAGTATTTT
CASSEVGDTQYF
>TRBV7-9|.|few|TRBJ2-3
TGTGCCAGCAGCACACAGGGAAAAAGAAACGCAGATACGCAGTATTTT
CASSTQGKRNADTQYF
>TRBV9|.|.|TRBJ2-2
TGTGCCAGACAAATACCTAGCCCCTACACCGGGGAGCTGTTTTTT
CARQIPSPYTGELFF
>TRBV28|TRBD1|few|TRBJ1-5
TGTGCCAGCCTCATAACGGGACAGGGGGTTCAGCCCCAGCATTTT
CASLITGQGVQPQHF
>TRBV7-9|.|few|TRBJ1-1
TGTGCCAGCAGCTTAGCGATAGGGGGCACTGAAGCTTTCTTT
CASSLAIGGTEAFF
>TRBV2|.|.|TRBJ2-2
TGTGCCAGCACTCCGGGACACCCAAATACCGGGGAGCTGTTTTTT
CASTPGHPNTGELFF
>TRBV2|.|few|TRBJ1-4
TGTGCCAGCAGTGAAGGTCGGGGTTGGGAAAAACTGTTTTTT
CASSEGRGWEKLFF
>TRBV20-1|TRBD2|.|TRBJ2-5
TGCAGTGCTAGTTTAGCGGGAGTGGTTGAGACCCAGTACTTC
CSASLAGVVETQYF
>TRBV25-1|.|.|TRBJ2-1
TGTGCCAGCAGTTCAGAAGGAGAAGGACTCTACAATGAGCAGTTCTTC
CASSSEGEGLYNEQFF
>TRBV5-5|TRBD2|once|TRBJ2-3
TGTGCCAGCAGCTTGCGGGGCGGGGGAGCCTCCACAGATACGCGGTATTTT
CASSLRGGGASTDTRYF